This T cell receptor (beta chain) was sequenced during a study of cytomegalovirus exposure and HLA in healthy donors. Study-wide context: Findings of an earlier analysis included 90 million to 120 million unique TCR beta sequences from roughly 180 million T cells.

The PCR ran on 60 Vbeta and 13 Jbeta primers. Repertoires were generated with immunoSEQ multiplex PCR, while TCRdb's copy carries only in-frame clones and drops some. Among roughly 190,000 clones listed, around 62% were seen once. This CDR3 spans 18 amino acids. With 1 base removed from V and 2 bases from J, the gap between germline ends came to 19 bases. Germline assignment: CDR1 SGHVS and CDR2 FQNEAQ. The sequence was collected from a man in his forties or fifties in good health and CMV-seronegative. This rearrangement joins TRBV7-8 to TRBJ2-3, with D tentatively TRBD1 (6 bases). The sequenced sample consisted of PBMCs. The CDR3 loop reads CASSLDVGRRGITDTQYF. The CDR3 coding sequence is TGTGCCAGCAGCTTAGATGTAGGTCGCAGGGGAATCACAGATACGCAGTATTTT.